These 24 T cell receptor beta chains originate from one sample sequenced in a study of T cells in localized non-small cell lung cancer. Produced via immunoSEQ multiplex PCR; TCRdb's table is partial and in-frame only. The table lists tens of thousands of clones, 75% to 85% of them singletons. Here the sequenced sample was PBMCs, taken before any cancer treatment. These receptor sequences come from a man aged 40-75 years with stage II lung adenocarcinoma.

The gene calls are TRBV2 and TRBJ2-7; the match to TRBD2 covers 10 bases. The CDR3 runs 13 residues. From germline, CDR1 is SNHLY and CDR2 FYNNEI. V shed 7 bases and J 7 bases; nucleotides not matched to a gene: 7. The CDR3 DNA is TGTGCCAGCAATATATATAGCGGGGGGGAGCAGTACTTC. This sequence encodes CASNIYSGGEQYF.

CDR3 sequence (DNA): TGTGCCAGCAGCCATAAGGGACAGGGGCGAGATACGCAGTATTTT. Protein: CASSHKGQGRDTQYF. This chain connects TRBV5-4 to TRBJ2-3, with TRBD1 matching 10 bases. CDR3 length equals 15 residues. Germline CDR1 and CDR2: SGHNT and YYREEE (reference sequence). The junction had 7 bases not matched to a gene; V was cut back by 4 bases and J by 5 bases.

The V and J genes are TRBV4-2 and TRBJ2-1; 7 bases map to TRBD2. CDR1 and CDR2 from the germline V gene are LGHNA and YNFKEQ. The CDR3 is 16 residues long. V gave up 5 bases and J gave up 1 base; unmatched junction bases: 8. In nucleotides, the CDR3 is TGTGCCAGCAGCTTAATCCCTAGCGGTTCCTACAATGAGCAGTTCTTC. It yields the protein CASSLIPSGSYNEQFF.

The V and J genes are TRBV10-3 and TRBJ1-5; the D gene is possibly TRBD1 (5 bases). The CDR3 covers 14 residues. Trimming took off 6 bases at V and 1 base at J, with 10 bases between the two ends. Germline CDR1 and CDR2: ENHRY and SYGVKD. CDR3 amino acids: CAISRGPSNQPQHF. The DNA of the CDR3 is TGTGCCATCAGCCGGGGACCGAGCAATCAGCCCCAGCATTTT.

The V and J genes are TRBV28 and TRBJ1-2; maybe TRBD1 (6 bases). The CDR3 is 14 amino acids. V was cut by 6 bases and J by 9 bases, with 20 bases left in between. Germline values: CDR1 MDHEN, CDR2 SYDVKM. The CDR3 loop is CASSYSRTAASYTF. The DNA of the CDR3 is TGTGCCAGCAGCTACTCTCGGACAGCGGCTAGCTACACCTTC.

The CDR3 sequence: CASGLGTVNNEQFF. The CDR3 DNA reads TGTGCTAGTGGTTTGGGGACAGTCAACAATGAGCAGTTCTTC. This chain links TRBV12-5 with TRBJ2-1; tentative D call: TRBD1 (6 bases). The CDR3 totals 14 residues. Trimming left V 1 base short and J 5 bases short, with 9 bases between. In germline, CDR1 is LGHNT, CDR2 FRNRAP.

J is TRBJ1-5 and V is TRBV6-5; unclear D gene. V lost 6 bases, J lost 3 bases, and 12 bases lay in between. The CDR3 has 14 residues. Germline loops: CDR1 MNHEY, CDR2 SVGAGI. The CDR3 DNA reads as TGTGCCAGCAGATCCCTATTGGCCAATCAGCCCCAGCATTTT. Residues: CASRSLLANQPQHF.

This chain uses TRBV19 with TRBJ1-5; weak D call: TRBD1 (5 bases). CDR1 LNHDA and CDR2 SQIVND come from the germline V gene (reference sequence). V dropped 5 bases and J dropped 0 bases, with 11 bases sitting between them. The CDR3 runs to 15 residues. This chain's CDR3 is CASSGRAYSNQPQHF. CDR3 DNA: TGTGCCAGTAGTGGCAGGGCCTATAGCAATCAGCCCCAGCATTTT. Full variable domain (missing parts from reference TRBV19 and TRBJ1-5): DGGITQSPKYLFRKEGQNVTLSCEQNLNHDAMYWYRQDPGQGLRLIYYSQIVNDFQKGDIAEGYSVSREKKESFPLTVTSAQKNPTAFYLCASSGRAYSNQPQHFGDGTRLSIL.

This chain uses TRBV6-6 with TRBJ2-4, with D tentatively TRBD2 (6 bases). V was pared by 5 bases and J by 8 bases, with 10 bases between. The CDR3 loop spans 12 amino acids. The germline gives CDR1 MNHNY, CDR2 SVGAGI (reference sequence). The chain's CDR3 is CASSQGGDIQYF. For the CDR3, the DNA is TGTGCCAGCAGTCAGGGAGGCGACATTCAGTACTTC.

V is TRBV7-6 and J is TRBJ1-1; D is uncertain. With 5 bases removed from V and 1 base from J, the gap between germline ends came to 8 bases. The CDR3 totals 13 residues. Germline lookup yields CDR1 SGHVS and CDR2 FNYEAQ. CDR3 DNA sequence: TGTGCCAGCAGCGACCGACCGAACACTGAAGCTTTCTTT. This sequence encodes CASSDRPNTEAFF.

This clone came up a few times. The V gene is TRBV7-2, the J gene TRBJ2-5; D is unclear. CDR3 length equals 14 residues. V was shortened by 1 base and J by 5 bases, with 11 bases between the two germline ends. Germline values: CDR1 SGHTA, CDR2 FQGNSA. CDR3 DNA sequence: TGTGCCAGCAGCTTAGATTTACTTCGGGAGACCCAGTACTTC. Translated, it gives CASSLDLLRETQYF. The full variable domain, rest sourced from reference TRBV7-2 and TRBJ2-5, is GAGVSQSPSNKVTEKGKDVELRCDPISGHTALYWYRQSLGQGLEFLIYFQGNSAPDKSGLPSDRFSAERTGGSVSTLTIQRTQQEDSAVYLCASSLDLLRETQYFGPGTRLLVL.

V and J are TRBV7-7 and TRBJ2-5; D is unclear. The CDR3 length is 15 residues. The germline V gene has CDR1 SSHAT and CDR2 FNYEAQ (reference sequence). Trimming left V 0 bases short and J 1 base short, with 9 bases between. The CDR3 protein is CASSLALSPQETQYF. Here the CDR3 DNA reads TGTGCCAGCAGCTTAGCCCTCTCCCCCCAAGAGACCCAGTACTTC.

The chain carries TRBV5-6 and TRBJ1-5; tentatively, D is TRBD1 (5 bases). The V gene's germline CDR1 is SGHDT and CDR2 YYEEEE. This CDR3 is 17 amino acids long. With 0 bases removed from V and 4 bases from J, the gap between germline ends came to 17 bases. Here the CDR3 DNA reads TGTGCCAGCAGCTTGGGGGACGGGCTCCTAGGGAATCAGCCCCAGCATTTT. This codes for CASSLGDGLLGNQPQHF.

The chain employs TRBV19 and TRBJ2-3, with 7 nucleotides matching TRBD2. Germline V gene data show CDR1 as LNHDA and CDR2 as SQIVND (reference sequence). The CDR3 has 16 amino acids. Trimming removed 7 bases from V and 1 base from J; junction bases left unmatched: 11. CDR3 nucleotide sequence: TGTGCCAGTACCACCCGGACTAGTAGGGGCACAGATACGCAGTATTTT. The encoded protein is CASTTRTSRGTDTQYF.

The chain has TRBV10-3 and TRBJ1-5; 10 bases agree with TRBD1. Germline V gives CDR1 ENHRY, CDR2 SYGVKD. CDR3 length: 16 residues. V dropped 0 bases and J dropped 8; count of bases not matched to a gene: 7. The CDR3 DNA is TGTGCCATCAGTGAGTCACCCGGGACAGGGGAAAAGCCCCAGCATTTT. Its protein is CAISESPGTGEKPQHF.

This sequence joins TRBV5-1 and TRBJ2-6; 8 nucleotides agree with TRBD1. V gave up 5 bases and J gave up 0 bases; unmatched junction bases: 10. CDR1 SGHRS and CDR2 YFSETQ come from the germline V gene. The CDR3 loop spans 18 amino acids. The CDR3 sequence: CASRKSGTGGSGANVLTF. In nucleotides, the CDR3 is TGCGCCAGCAGGAAGAGCGGAACAGGGGGCTCTGGGGCCAACGTCCTGACTTTC.

This clone is medium-sized (0.01 to 0.1%) within its sample. The J gene is TRBJ1-3, the V gene TRBV7-2, with a weak D call TRBD1 (5 bases). Germline V gene data show CDR1 as SGHTA and CDR2 as FQGNSA. The CDR3 runs 14 residues. V lost 6 bases and J 0 bases, leaving 9 bases between the germline ends. In nucleotides, the CDR3 is TGTGCCAGCAGATTTGACAGCTCTGGAAACACCATATATTTT. It translates to CASRFDSSGNTIYF.

The J gene is TRBJ2-3, the V gene TRBV7-2; D is unresolved. CDR1 and CDR2 from the germline V gene are SGHTA and FQGNSA. V was pared by 4 bases and J by 4 bases, with 6 bases between. This CDR3 spans 12 amino acids. The CDR3 DNA sequence: TGTGCCAGCAGCTCCCTCCCAGATACGCAGTATTTT. Encoded protein: CASSSLPDTQYF.

The rearrangement joins TRBV4-2 to TRBJ2-6; D is undetermined. V gave up 0 bases and J gave up 0 bases, with 3 bases separating them. Germline lookup yields CDR1 LGHNA and CDR2 YNFKEQ. The CDR3 contains 15 residues. Here the CDR3 reads CASSQEGSGANVLTF. The CDR3 DNA reads TGTGCCAGCAGCCAAGAGGGCTCTGGGGCCAACGTCCTGACTTTC.

The V call is TRBV19, the J call TRBJ2-1; TRBD1 matches at 8 bases. Looked up from germline, CDR1 is LNHDA and CDR2 is SQIVND (reference sequence). The length of the CDR3 is 15 residues. J gave up 5 bases and V 3 bases, and 6 bases lay outside the gene matches. The CDR3: CASSIRQGPNNEQFF. In DNA form, the CDR3 reads TGTGCCAGTAGTATCCGACAGGGGCCTAACAATGAGCAGTTCTTC. Variable domain in full (rest from reference TRBV19 and TRBJ2-1): DGGITQSPKYLFRKEGQNVTLSCEQNLNHDAMYWYRQDPGQGLRLIYYSQIVNDFQKGDIAEGYSVSREKKESFPLTVTSAQKNPTAFYLCASSIRQGPNNEQFFGPGTRLTVL.

The gene calls are TRBV5-6 and TRBJ2-1, with 11 bases aligning to TRBD1. There are 16 residues in the CDR3. The V segment lost 3 bases and the J segment 7 bases; nucleotides outside the gene matches: 9. The germline gives CDR1 SGHDT, CDR2 YYEEEE. The chain's CDR3 is CASSSGTGGFLNEQFF. The CDR3 nucleotides read TGTGCCAGCAGCTCCGGGACAGGGGGTTTCCTTAATGAGCAGTTCTTC.

The rearrangement links TRBV19 to TRBJ2-3; 10 bases match TRBD2. The germline gives CDR1 LNHDA, CDR2 SQIVND (reference sequence). The CDR3 is 16 residues long. V was clipped by 5 bases and J by 8 bases; unmatched bases: 13. The chain's CDR3 is CASSPRRSGGAVTQYF. DNA for the CDR3: TGTGCCAGTAGTCCCCGGAGGAGCGGGGGGGCCGTTACGCAGTATTTT.

The V call is TRBV2, the J call TRBJ2-2, with no clear D. Deletions cut 7 bases from V and 3 bases from J, with 9 bases between. The CDR3 sequence is 13 residues long. CDR1 and CDR2 (germline): SNHLY, FYNNEI. The CDR3 nucleotides read TGTGCCAGCATCCCCATAGACACCGGGGAGCTGTTTTTT. It is translated as CASIPIDTGELFF.

For the CDR3, the DNA is TGTGCCTGGAGTAGACAGGGGGTTAGTTCACCCCTCCACTTT. Translation: CAWSRQGVSSPLHF. The chain uses TRBV30 and TRBJ1-6, with TRBD1 identical over 9 bases. Germline V gene data show CDR1 as GTSNPN and CDR2 as SVGIG (reference sequence). The CDR3 sequence is 14 residues long. V lost 2 bases to trimming and J lost 9 bases; unmatched junction nucleotides: 5.